These 21 T cell receptor beta chains were sequenced from one sample in a study of T cell clones after liver transplantation (dated by TCRdb to between 2018 and 2020). Libraries were constructed by the immunoSEQ multiplex PCR assay. The clones in this table, taken by TCRdb from immuneACCESS, are in-frame only. Not every clone is retained; where verified, under half of the shortfall comes from an unresolved V gene, and the cause of the rest is unknown. In all, the sample holds some 59,000 clones, and 70% to 75% of those were seen once. In total, the top ten clones hold around 9.1% of the sample. Sequenced here: CD4+ T cells from blood, sampled at the 22-month timepoint. The source of these receptors is a human patient who received a liver transplant. Some T cells may originate with the graft donor following a transplant.

The J gene is TRBJ1-4, the V gene TRBV7-9; 8 bases align to TRBD1. V lost 4 bases, J lost 0 bases, and 13 bases stayed unmatched. CDR1 SEHNR and CDR2 FQNEAQ come from the germline V gene (reference sequence). CDR3 length: 19 amino acids. This CDR3 reads CASSYPTGATRSTNEKLFF. CDR3 DNA: TGTGCCAGCAGCTACCCGACAGGGGCGACAAGGTCAACTAATGAAAAACTGTTTTTT.

The gene calls are TRBV7-2 and TRBJ2-5; TRBD2 matches at 10 bases. Germline values: CDR1 SGHTA, CDR2 FQGNSA. V trimming: 5 bases; J trimming: 1 base; junction bases outside the gene matches: 4. The CDR3 has 15 amino acids. The CDR3: CASSTGLAAQETQYF. The CDR3 DNA sequence: TGTGCCAGCAGCACCGGACTAGCGGCCCAAGAGACCCAGTACTTC.

The chain uses TRBV30 and TRBJ2-5; 9 bases fit TRBD1. The CDR3 is made up of 14 amino acids. The V and J ends lost 2 bases and 5 bases, in that order; junction bases with no gene match: 6. The germline CDR1 and CDR2 sequences are GTSNPN and SVGIG (reference sequence). Here the CDR3 reads CAWSMGQGLETQYF. CDR3 sequence (DNA): TGTGCCTGGAGTATGGGACAGGGATTGGAGACCCAGTACTTC. Complete variable domain (other parts from reference TRBV30 and TRBJ2-5): SQTIHQWPATLVQPVGSPLSLECTVEGTSNPNLYWYRQAAGRGLQLLFYSVGIGQISSEVPQNLSASRPQDRQFILSSKKLLLSDSGFYLCAWSMGQGLETQYFGPGTRLLVL.

The table lists this clone with many counts. The chain is built from TRBV5-1 and TRBJ2-7; D remains ambiguous. The CDR3 spans 13 residues. Germline lookup yields CDR1 SGHRS and CDR2 YFSETQ. Trimming took off 5 bases at V and 3 bases at J, with 12 bases between the two ends. The CDR3 DNA follows: TGCGCCAGCAGATCGGAAGTGTACTACGAGCAGTACTTC. Protein: CASRSEVYYEQYF.

The genes are TRBV6-5 and TRBJ2-7; D perhaps matches TRBD1 (5 bases). This CDR3 region has 15 residues. V lost 0 bases and J lost 2, with 11 bases in between. Germline CDR1 and CDR2: MNHEY and SVGAGI. The CDR3 here is CASSYSSGRPYEQYF. CDR3 sequence (DNA): TGTGCCAGCAGTTACTCGTCAGGGCGTCCCTACGAGCAGTACTTC.

The CDR3 loop reads CASSQGQTGNTIYF. CDR3 nucleotides: TGTGCCAGCAGCCAAGGACAAACTGGAAACACCATATATTTT. The V call is TRBV7-9, the J call TRBJ1-3; possible D gene TRBD1, 5 bases. Germline values: CDR1 SEHNR, CDR2 FQNEAQ (reference sequence). V was shortened by 5 bases and J by 2 bases, with 10 bases between the two germline ends. This CDR3 has 14 residues.

The chain has TRBV5-4 and TRBJ2-3, with a possible D match to TRBD2 (6 bases). CDR3 length: 15 residues. The germline gives CDR1 SGHNT, CDR2 YYREEE (reference sequence). Trimming stripped 4 bases from V and 2 bases from J, with 14 bases between. The DNA of the CDR3 is TGTGCCAGCAGCCCGAGGCGGGACTTCACAGATACGCAGTATTTT. Translating gives CASSPRRDFTDTQYF.

The chain combines TRBV2 with TRBJ2-1; 11 nucleotides line up with TRBD2. CDR3 size: 13 residues. From germline, CDR1 is SNHLY and CDR2 FYNNEI. V lost 11 bases and J lost 9; bases outside the gene matches: 9. CDR3 protein: CAGSSGGFSEQFF. The CDR3 coding sequence is TGTGCCGGATCTAGCGGGGGGTTTAGTGAGCAGTTCTTC.

The chain couples TRBV29-1 to TRBJ2-7; D may correspond to TRBD1 or TRBD2 (5 bases each). The CDR3 sequence is 12 residues long. The germline V and J ends were trimmed by 4 bases and 7 bases, with 14 bases remaining between them. Germline V gives CDR1 SQVTM, CDR2 ANQGSEA. The CDR3 bases are TGCAGCGTTGGGAGACCTGAGGGGGAGCAGTACTTC. Translated: CSVGRPEGEQYF.

The CDR3, as DNA: TGTGCTAGTGGTTTGGTAGGAGAGGGTGAGCAGTTCTTC. Amino acid sequence: CASGLVGEGEQFF. This chain joins TRBV12-5 and TRBJ2-1; tentatively, D is TRBD2 (5 bases). This CDR3 comprises 13 residues. V shed 0 bases and J shed 9 bases, with 9 bases lying between them. Germline CDR1 is LGHNT and CDR2 is FRNRAP.

This clone has only a few counts. V gene TRBV4-1 combines with J gene TRBJ1-2, with D uncertain. CDR3 length equals 14 residues. Trimming shortened V by 4 bases and J by 3 bases, and 12 bases separated the two germline ends. Germline V CDR1 and CDR2: MGHRA, YSYEKL. The DNA for the CDR3 is TGCGCCAGCAGCCCTCGTCCAGGAGACTATGGCTACACCTTC. Its translation: CASSPRPGDYGYTF.

This clone was counted between two and nine times. The rearrangement uses TRBV4-2 and TRBJ1-6; D is perhaps TRBD1 (5 bases). Deletions cut 5 bases from V and 9 bases from J, with 14 bases between. Germline V gene sequence: CDR1 LGHNA, CDR2 YNFKEQ. The CDR3 consists of 14 residues. The CDR3 reads CASSSGTDGSPLHF. In DNA form, the CDR3 reads TGTGCCAGCAGCTCCGGGACGGACGGTTCACCCCTCCACTTT.

This rearrangement joins TRBV27 to TRBJ2-7; 8 nucleotides line up with TRBD2. The CDR3 loop spans 18 amino acids. V lost 4 bases to trimming and J lost 2 bases; unmatched junction nucleotides: 16. Germline CDR1 reads MNHEY; CDR2 reads SMNVEV (reference sequence). The CDR3 nucleotides are TGTGCCAGCAGTTCAGCTATCCCCCGGGGGACTAGGACCTACGAGCAGTACTTC. It codes for CASSSAIPRGTRTYEQYF.

V and J are TRBV7-8 and TRBJ1-6; D is perhaps TRBD1 (5 bases). The CDR3 contains 15 residues. V shed 7 bases and J shed 0 bases, with 10 bases lying between them. CDR1 is SGHVS and CDR2 is FQNEAQ in the germline V gene. The CDR3 DNA reads as TGTGCCAGCAACCGACAGAGCTCCTATAATTCACCCCTCCACTTT. Protein product: CASNRQSSYNSPLHF.

This chain uses TRBV4-2 with TRBJ2-5; tentative D call: TRBD1 (5 bases). This CDR3 region has 15 residues. The V gene lost 1 base and the J gene lost 5 bases, with 14 bases spanning the gap. CDR1 and CDR2 from the germline V gene are LGHNA and YNFKEQ. The CDR3 here is CASSQVGQGLETQYF. Here the CDR3 DNA reads TGTGCCAGCAGCCAAGTGGGGCAGGGTTTGGAGACCCAGTACTTC.

This chain links TRBV28 with TRBJ1-2, with 7 bases lining up with TRBD1. Unmatched junction bases numbered 9, after V lost 3 bases and J lost 2 bases. Per germline, CDR1 MDHEN and CDR2 SYDVKM. This CDR3 has 16 amino acids. The CDR3 loop reads CASSLGNPTGNYGYTF. The DNA for the CDR3 is TGTGCCAGCAGTTTGGGAAACCCGACAGGGAACTATGGCTACACCTTC.

Concerning this clone: A much larger clone sits a single nucleotide away, making a read error possible. Other DNA sequences within the sample encode an identical CDR3. This chain's CDR3 is CASSPQGATSGNTIYF. CDR3 coding DNA: TGTGCCAGCAGCCCCCAAGGGGCAACCTCTGGAAACACCATATATTTT. V gene TRBV9 combines with J gene TRBJ1-3, with D maybe TRBD1 (5 bases). Trimming took off 4 bases at V and 0 bases at J, with 14 bases between the two ends. CDR3 size: 16 residues. CDR1 and CDR2 from the germline V gene are SGDLS and YYNGEE. The entire variable domain, with the rest obtained from reference TRBV9 and TRBJ1-3, is as follows: DSGVTQTPKHLITATGQRVTLRCSPRSGDLSVYWYQQSLDQGLQFLIQYYNGEERAKGNILERFSAQQFPDLHSELNLSSLELGDSALYFCASSPQGATSGNTIYFGEGSWLTVV.

This clone was counted many times. The chain employs TRBV30 and TRBJ1-5; TRBD1 is a possible D gene (6 bases). From germline, CDR1 is GTSNPN and CDR2 SVGIG (reference sequence). The CDR3 spans 14 residues. V was clipped by 5 bases and J by 2 bases, with 13 bases between them. In DNA form, the CDR3 reads TGTGCCTGGGCTCAGGGGATCGGCAATCAGCCCCAGCATTTT. Translating it yields CAWAQGIGNQPQHF.

The chain joins TRBV9 to TRBJ2-7; 9 bases align to TRBD1. The CDR3 loop spans 16 amino acids. The germline V gene encodes CDR1 SGDLS and CDR2 YYNGEE. J gave up 4 bases and V 2 bases, and 10 bases lay outside the gene matches. CDR3 nucleotide sequence: TGTGCCAGCAGCGTCGGACCGGGACAGGGTGGGTACGAGCAGTACTTC. As protein: CASSVGPGQGGYEQYF.

The J gene is TRBJ1-1, the V gene TRBV9, with D possibly matching TRBD1 (5 bases). Per germline, CDR1 SGDLS and CDR2 YYNGEE. V was clipped by 3 bases and J by 3 bases, with 15 bases between them. The length of the CDR3 is 15 residues. The CDR3 nucleotides are TGTGCCAGCAGCGCCCCCGGGACCCTTGACACTGAAGCTTTCTTT. Its translation: CASSAPGTLDTEAFF.

The V and J genes are TRBV19 and TRBJ2-5; 8 nucleotides line up with TRBD1. Trimming removed 5 bases from V and 5 bases from J; junction bases left unmatched: 10. Germline V gene data show CDR1 as LNHDA and CDR2 as SQIVND (reference sequence). This CDR3 contains 15 residues. The CDR3 is CASSGQGTGQETQYF. CDR3 coding DNA: TGTGCCAGTAGTGGACAGGGCACGGGTCAGGAGACCCAGTACTTC.